These 28 T cell receptor beta chains share one sample of origin, sequenced in a study of immune evolution from preneoplasia to lung adenocarcinoma. Using immunoSEQ multiplex PCR, the repertoire was profiled, and TCRdb retains in-frame clones only, with some absent. The table has around 21,000 clones, approximately 75% seen once; the top ten hold around 6%. The sequenced sample was FFPE invasive lung adenocarcinoma tissue. These TCRs come from a person in their sixties or seventies with lung adenocarcinoma.

V gene TRBV28 combines with J gene TRBJ2-3; TRBD2 agrees at 8 bases. The germline V gene has CDR1 MDHEN and CDR2 SYDVKM. Trimming at V came to 6 bases and at J to 2 bases, leaving 10 bases not matched to a gene. The CDR3 extends over 16 amino acids. CDR3 residues: CASRASLAAHTDTQYF. For the CDR3, the DNA is TGTGCCAGCAGGGCTTCACTAGCGGCACACACAGATACGCAGTATTTT.

The chain carries TRBV28 and TRBJ1-5; D is possibly TRBD1 (5 bases). Germline values: CDR1 MDHEN, CDR2 SYDVKM. The CDR3 is 15 residues long. Trimming removed 3 bases at V and 3 bases at J, with 12 bases between. In DNA, the CDR3 is TGTGCCAGCAGTTTGTTGGGGGAGGCCAATCAGCCCCAGCATTTT. Residues: CASSLLGEANQPQHF.

The V gene is TRBV28, the J gene TRBJ1-2; D uncertain. The germline CDR1 and CDR2 sequences are MDHEN and SYDVKM. The CDR3 totals 14 residues. V lost 2 bases and J lost 8, with 15 bases in between. CDR3 protein: CASSLRDYGRGYTF. The DNA for the CDR3 is TGTGCCAGCAGTTTAAGAGACTATGGGCGGGGCTACACCTTC.

V is TRBV5-1 and J is TRBJ2-5; TRBD1 is a possible D gene (5 bases). This CDR3 has 15 residues. V lost 2 bases, J lost 5 bases, and 16 bases lay in between. Germline V gives CDR1 SGHRS, CDR2 YFSETQ. In DNA form, the CDR3 reads TGCGCCAGCAGCTTAGGGGCCAATAGCCAGGAGACCCAGTACTTC. Its protein product is CASSLGANSQETQYF. Based on the CDR3 plus reference TRBV5-1 and TRBJ2-5, the full variable domain is KAGVTQTPRYLIKTRGQQVTLSCSPISGHRSVSWYQQTPGQGLQFLFEYFSETQRNKGNFPGRFSGRQFSNSRSEMNVSTLELGDSALYLCASSLGANSQETQYFGPGTRLLVL.

The genes are TRBV25-1 and TRBJ2-7; D is undetermined. Trimming cost V 3 bases and J 7 bases, with 7 bases left between them. The CDR3 extends over 11 amino acids. CDR1 is MGHDK, CDR2 SYGVNS, per germline. The CDR3 nucleotides are TGTGCCAGCAGTGAGGTGGGGGAGCAGTACTTC. It translates to CASSEVGEQYF.

The chain carries TRBV11-2 and TRBJ1-2; a possible D gene is TRBD1 (6 bases). From germline, CDR1 is SGHAT and CDR2 FQNNGV. Trimming removed 3 bases from V and 7 bases from J, with 12 bases in between. CDR3 length equals 13 residues. The CDR3 DNA reads TGTGCCAGCAGCTTCGACAGGTTGCGTGGCTACACCTTC. It specifies CASSFDRLRGYTF.

The CDR3 is CASSETGYYEQYF. CDR3 sequence (DNA): TGTGCCAGCAGTGAAACAGGTTACTACGAGCAGTACTTC. V and J are TRBV6-1 and TRBJ2-7; possibly TRBD1 for D (5 bases). From germline, CDR1 is MNHNS and CDR2 SASEGT. Deletions cut 2 bases from V and 3 bases from J, with 8 bases between. The CDR3 runs 13 residues.

This chain connects TRBV27 to TRBJ1-5; the D is unclear. There are 13 residues in the CDR3. Looked up from germline, CDR1 is MNHEY and CDR2 is SMNVEV (reference sequence). Trimming shortened V by 5 bases and J by 5 bases, and 10 bases separated the two germline ends. For the CDR3, the DNA is TGTGCCAGCAGTAGCCGGGCGGATCAGCCCCAGCATTTT. It specifies CASSSRADQPQHF.

V usage is TRBV6-1 and J usage is TRBJ2-1, with D uncertain. Trimming stripped 1 base from V and 6 bases from J, with 10 bases between. This CDR3 comprises 14 residues. Looked up from germline, CDR1 is MNHNS and CDR2 is SASEGT. The CDR3 loop reads CASSEDLDLNEQFF. In DNA, the CDR3 is TGTGCCAGCAGTGAAGACCTAGATCTCAATGAGCAGTTCTTC.

The chain employs TRBV19 and TRBJ2-1, with D perhaps TRBD2 (6 bases). Germline CDR1 is LNHDA and CDR2 is SQIVND (reference sequence). V lost 4 bases, J lost 2 bases, and 18 bases lay in between. This CDR3 has 17 residues. CDR3 in amino acids: CASSTPPAGSTYNEQFF. The CDR3 nucleotides read TGTGCCAGTAGTACCCCGCCGGCGGGGAGCACCTACAATGAGCAGTTCTTC.

This rearrangement joins TRBV30 to TRBJ2-1, with 11 bases aligning to TRBD2. J gave up 5 bases and V 6 bases, and 9 bases lay outside the gene matches. CDR3 size: 15 residues. The germline CDR1 and CDR2 sequences are GTSNPN and SVGIG (reference sequence). CDR3 sequence: CACTPGLAANNEQFF. In DNA form, the CDR3 reads TGTGCCTGTACCCCGGGACTAGCGGCGAACAATGAGCAGTTCTTC.

In the case of this clone: At the DNA level, this CDR3 is encoded by other sequences in the same sample as well. The CDR3 region has the DNA TGTGCCAGCAGCTTAGCCCTCACCGGGGAGCTGTTTTTT. Amino acids: CASSLALTGELFF. This chain uses TRBV11-2 with TRBJ2-2, with D unresolved. Trimming removed 1 base at V and 4 bases at J, with 4 bases between. The CDR3 consists of 13 residues. In germline, CDR1 is SGHAT, CDR2 FQNNGV. The whole variable domain, remainder taken from reference TRBV11-2 and TRBJ2-2, is EAGVAQSPRYKIIEKRQSVAFWCNPISGHATLYWYQQILGQGPKLLIQFQNNGVVDDSQLPKDRFSAERLKGVDSTLKIQPAKLEDSAVYLCASSLALTGELFFGEGSRLTVL.

This chain uses TRBV6-1 with TRBJ1-5, with 10 bases that match TRBD1. J gave up 5 bases and V 6 bases, and 1 base lay outside the gene matches. This CDR3 has 13 residues. Germline V lookup: CDR1 MNHNS, CDR2 SASEGT. The CDR3 DNA reads TGTGCCAGCAGGGACAGGGGGGATCAGCCCCAGCATTTT. Translation gives CASRDRGDQPQHF.

The rearrangement joins TRBV5-4 to TRBJ1-2; no reliable D call. The CDR3 length is 13 residues. V dropped 0 bases and J dropped 4 bases, with 7 bases sitting between them. The V gene's germline CDR1 is SGHNT and CDR2 YYREEE (reference sequence). The CDR3 spells CASSLEHRYGYTF. CDR3 coding DNA: TGTGCCAGCAGCTTGGAACACCGCTATGGCTACACCTTC. Full variable domain (outside the CDR3, taken from reference TRBV5-4 and TRBJ1-2): ETGVTQSPTHLIKTRGQQVTLRCSSQSGHNTVSWYQQALGQGPQFIFQYYREEENGRGNFPPRFSGLQFPNYSSELNVNALELDDSALYLCASSLEHRYGYTFGSGTRLTVV.

The chain recombines TRBV5-8 with TRBJ2-2; D might be TRBD2 (7 bases). The CDR3 is made up of 16 amino acids. The V end was cut by 1 base, the J end by 6 bases, with 16 bases between. Germline V gene lookup returns CDR1 SGHTS and CDR2 YDEGEE. CDR3 in DNA: TGTGCCAGCAGCTTGACAGGGAGGGCCTTCGCCGGGGAGCTGTTTTTT. Its translation is CASSLTGRAFAGELFF.

This sequence joins TRBV5-1 and TRBJ1-1, with unresolved D. CDR3 size: 14 residues. Between the trimmed V and J ends, which lost 0 bases and 4 bases, there was a span of 10 bases. Germline-derived CDR1 and CDR2 are SGHRS and YFSETQ. The CDR3 coding sequence is TGCGCCAGCAGCTTGGTAGGGTCTACCACTGAAGCTTTCTTT. Translating it yields CASSLVGSTTEAFF.

This chain uses TRBV2 with TRBJ2-1, with 14 positions matching TRBD2. Germline CDR1 and CDR2: SNHLY and FYNNEI. This CDR3 contains 16 residues. J lost 7 bases, V lost 6 bases, and 8 bases had no gene match. CDR3 region: CASRLGLAGESNEQFF. The CDR3 DNA follows: TGTGCCAGCAGATTGGGACTAGCGGGAGAGAGTAATGAGCAGTTCTTC.

This clone was observed once. The genes are TRBV7-9 and TRBJ2-2, with D perhaps matching TRBD2 (5 bases). V lost 1 base to trimming and J lost 10 bases, with 13 bases between them. This CDR3 spans 14 amino acids. Germline V gene lookup returns CDR1 SEHNR and CDR2 FQNEAQ (reference sequence). The CDR3 here is CASSLGTSGTELFF. The CDR3 region has the DNA TGTGCCAGCAGCTTAGGGACTTCTGGCACGGAGCTGTTTTTT.

This clone is categorized as medium-sized (0.01 to 0.1%). CDR3 coding DNA: TGTGCCAGCAGTACGCCGGGACTCCACGAGCAGTACTTC. Protein sequence: CASSTPGLHEQYF. This chain uses TRBV28 with TRBJ2-7; a weak D match, TRBD2 (6 bases). Germline V gives CDR1 MDHEN, CDR2 SYDVKM. Trimming removed 5 bases from V and 5 bases from J, with 13 bases in between. This CDR3 region has 13 residues.

The rearrangement joins TRBV25-1 to TRBJ1-4; D possibly corresponds to TRBD1 (5 bases). Germline V gene lookup returns CDR1 MGHDK and CDR2 SYGVNS. The V gene lost 4 bases and the J gene lost 2 bases, with 11 bases spanning the gap. This CDR3 region has 15 residues. The DNA of the CDR3 is TGTGCCAGCAGTGTCACCGGGACTACTAATGAAAAACTGTTTTTT. It codes for CASSVTGTTNEKLFF.

V gene TRBV19 combines with J gene TRBJ1-5; TRBD1 might be the D (5 bases). CDR1 LNHDA and CDR2 SQIVND come from the germline V gene (reference sequence). This CDR3 is built from 15 residues. V lost 5 bases and J 7 bases, leaving 18 bases between the germline ends. CDR3 region: CASSPGTGGSQPQHF. The CDR3 nucleotides are TGTGCCAGTAGTCCAGGGACGGGGGGAAGCCAGCCCCAGCATTTT.

The chain has TRBV6-1 and TRBJ2-7; weak D call: TRBD2 (5 bases). There are 15 residues in the CDR3. Germline CDR1 reads MNHNS; CDR2 reads SASEGT. The ends were cut back, 2 bases at V and 1 base at J, with 12 bases in the middle. CDR3 bases: TGTGCCAGCAGTGAAACCCTAGCCGGGTCCTACGAGCAGTACTTC. This translates into CASSETLAGSYEQYF.

In its sample, this clone was seen a few times. This chain links TRBV27 with TRBJ2-5; the match to TRBD2 covers 14 bases. The V segment lost 6 bases and the J segment 5 bases; nucleotides outside the gene matches: 8. In germline, CDR1 is MNHEY, CDR2 SMNVEV (reference sequence). The CDR3 length is 16 residues. The CDR3 nucleotides read TGTGCCAGCAGAGGGACTAGCGGGAGTGTCTGGGAGACCCAGTACTTC. Translating gives CASRGTSGSVWETQYF.

This clone was recorded a few times. The J gene is TRBJ2-1, the V gene TRBV7-8; 10 bases are shared with TRBD2. Germline CDR1 is SGHVS and CDR2 is FQNEAQ. The J segment lost 6 bases and the V segment lost 0 bases, leaving 5 bases of the junction unmatched. The CDR3 consists of 16 residues. CDR3 bases: TGTGCCAGCAGCTTAGCGCCCAGCGGGAGGGGCAATGAGCAGTTCTTC. Translating it yields CASSLAPSGRGNEQFF.

A few counts support this clone. The gene calls are TRBV27 and TRBJ2-2, with D unclear. V dropped 6 bases and J dropped 3 bases, with 8 bases sitting between them. The germline V gene has CDR1 MNHEY and CDR2 SMNVEV (reference sequence). The CDR3 has 13 amino acids. The CDR3 loop reads CASRLTDTGELFF. DNA of the CDR3: TGTGCCAGCAGACTGACCGACACCGGGGAGCTGTTTTTT.

The chain carries TRBV18 and TRBJ1-3; D is unclear. This CDR3 region has 14 residues. Trimming stripped 1 base from V and 4 bases from J, with 8 bases between. The germline CDR1 and CDR2 sequences are KGHSH and LQKENI. The CDR3 nucleotides are TGTGCCAGCTCACCACGGACTCAGGGAAACACCATATATTTT. As protein: CASSPRTQGNTIYF.

This chain connects TRBV7-8 to TRBJ2-6; tentative D call: TRBD2 (6 bases). Trimming removed 5 bases at V and 0 bases at J, with 17 bases between. This CDR3 has 18 amino acids. Germline V gene lookup returns CDR1 SGHVS and CDR2 FQNEAQ. CDR3 sequence (DNA): TGTGCCAGCAGCGCAACCGGGACTGGAGTCTCTGGGGCCAACGTCCTGACTTTC. Encoded protein: CASSATGTGVSGANVLTF.

V gene TRBV6-4 combines with J gene TRBJ1-6; no reliable D call. V lost 4 bases and J 5 bases, leaving 9 bases between the germline ends. The CDR3 is made up of 14 amino acids. Germline V gene sequence: CDR1 MRHNA, CDR2 SNTAGT. The CDR3: CASSGAGHNSPLHF. The CDR3 nucleotides read TGTGCCAGCAGTGGTGCCGGACATAATTCACCCCTCCACTTT.